Reported below is one TCR beta chain. Profiling relied on immunoSEQ multiplex PCR, and the TCRdb table lists in-frame clones only, not all of them. The table has some 100,000 clones, roughly 90% seen once. This sample was included in a study of blood T cell repertoires in COVID-19. The sequenced sample consisted of peripheral blood. The sequence came from a human donor with acute or convalescent COVID-19. The donor label of this sample is uncertain.

The CDR3, as DNA: TGTGCCACCAGCAGAGATCCACAGGCCGACAATGAGCAGTTCTTC. Its protein is CATSRDPQADNEQFF. The V call is TRBV15, the J call TRBJ2-1, with D tentatively TRBD1 (5 bases). Trimming removed 0 bases at V and 5 bases at J, with 11 bases between. Germline CDR1 and CDR2: LNHNV and YYDKDF (reference sequence). This CDR3 region has 15 residues.